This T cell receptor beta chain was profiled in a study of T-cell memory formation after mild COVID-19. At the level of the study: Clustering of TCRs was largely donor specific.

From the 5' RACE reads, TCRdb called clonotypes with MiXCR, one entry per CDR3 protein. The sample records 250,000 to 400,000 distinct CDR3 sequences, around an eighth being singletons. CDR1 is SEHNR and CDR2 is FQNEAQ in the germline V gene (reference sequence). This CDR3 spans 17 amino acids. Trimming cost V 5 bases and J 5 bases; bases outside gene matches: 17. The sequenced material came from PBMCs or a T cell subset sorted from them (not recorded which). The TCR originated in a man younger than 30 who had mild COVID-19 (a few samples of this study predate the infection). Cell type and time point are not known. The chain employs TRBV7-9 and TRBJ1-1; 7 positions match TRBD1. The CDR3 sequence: CASSLILGRGRQTEAFF. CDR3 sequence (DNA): TGTGCCAGCAGCCTTATTTTAGGGAGGGGGCGGCAAACTGAAGCTTTCTTT.